A selection of T cell receptor beta chains follows, all from one sample in a study of cytomegalovirus exposure and HLA in healthy donors. The protocol was immunoSEQ multiplex PCR, while the TCRdb copy is restricted to in-frame clones and leaves out a portion. The table shows 180,000 or so clones, with around 79% occurring only once. Material for sequencing was PBMCs. The origin of the receptors is a man in his fifties or sixties in good health and CMV-seropositive. CDR3s include the opening cysteine and the closing phenylalanine or tryptophan. The D gene is left open where the match is weak. Size values are once, few and many counts, or a class for expanded clones, and some rows have none.

clone size	CDR3 length	V gene	D gene	J gene	CDR3 DNA	CDR3 protein
NA	14	TRBV7-9	TRBD1	TRBJ1-5	TGTGCCAGCAGTGTCGGGACAGGCAATCAGCCCCAGCATTTT	CASSVGTGNQPQHF
NA	14	TRBV30	TRBD2	TRBJ2-3	TGTGCCTGGAAAAGCGGGGGGGGGAGAGATACGCAGTATTTT	CAWKSGGGRDTQYF
NA	14	TRBV4-1	NA	TRBJ2-5	TGCGCCAGCAGCCAAGCGAGCGGTAAAGAGACCCAGTACTTC	CASSQASGKETQYF
NA	15	TRBV27	TRBD2	TRBJ2-2	TGTGCCAGCAGAGCCGGGGGGGGGAACACCGGGGAGCTGTTTTTT	CASRAGGGNTGELFF
NA	18	TRBV9	TRBD1	TRBJ1-3	TGTGCCAGCAGCGTAAATCCCCGGACAGGGATCTCTGGAAACACCATATATTTT	CASSVNPRTGISGNTIYF
few	19	TRBV4-2	TRBD2	TRBJ2-3	TGTGCCAGCAGCCAAGTGGCGTTGACTAGCGGTCGGGGAACAGATACGCAGTATTTT	CASSQVALTSGRGTDTQYF
NA	15	TRBV9	NA	TRBJ2-3	TGTGCCAGCAATTGGGGGGGGGCTAGCACAGATACGCAGTATTTT	CASNWGGASTDTQYF
NA	15	TRBV7-2	NA	TRBJ1-1	TGTGCCAGCAGCGAGGACAGCAACATGAACACTGAAGCTTTCTTT	CASSEDSNMNTEAFF
NA	18	TRBV5-1	TRBD1	TRBJ1-3	TGCGCCAGCAGCGCTCTACCCAATACCGGACAGGGGGCGAACACCATATATTTT	CASSALPNTGQGANTIYF
once	14	TRBV7-2	TRBD1	TRBJ1-5	TGTGCCAGCAGCTTAGACAGGGGAGGTCAGCCCCAGCATTTT	CASSLDRGGQPQHF
NA	13	TRBV19	NA	TRBJ1-1	TGTGCCAGTAGTACGGCGGAGAACACTGAAGCTTTCTTT	CASSTAENTEAFF
few	13	TRBV5-1	NA	TRBJ2-3	TGCGCCAGCAGCTTGAGTGGGCCAGATACGCAGTATTTT	CASSLSGPDTQYF
once	15	TRBV7-2	NA	TRBJ1-1	TGTGCCAGCAGCTTAGAACGACAGGTGAACACTGAAGCTTTCTTT	CASSLERQVNTEAFF
NA	14	TRBV5-8	TRBD1	TRBJ1-6	TGTGCCAGCAGCTCTGACAGGGGGAACTCACCCCTCCACTTT	CASSSDRGNSPLHF
NA	16	TRBV7-6	NA	TRBJ2-5	TGTGCCAGCAGCTTAACGGGGGGCTACGGAAGGGAGACCCAGTACTTC	CASSLTGGYGRETQYF
NA	15	TRBV11-2	TRBD1	TRBJ2-7	TGTGCCAGCAGCTTAGGCGGGACAGGGTCCTACGAGCAGTACTTC	CASSLGGTGSYEQYF
NA	15	TRBV5-4	NA	TRBJ1-1	TGTGCCAGCAGCTTGGAGGGGGACCTACCCACTGAAGCTTTCTTT	CASSLEGDLPTEAFF
NA	17	TRBV28	NA	TRBJ2-6	TGTGCCAGCAGGTACAGGGTCTACGGCTCTGGGGCCAACGTCCTGACTTTC	CASRYRVYGSGANVLTF
NA	18	TRBV12-5	TRBD1	TRBJ2-1	TGTGCTAGTGGGTCTGTGGACAGGGGTATGTACTCCTACAATGAGCAGTTCTTC	CASGSVDRGMYSYNEQFF
NA	16	TRBV5-6	TRBD1	TRBJ1-1	TGTGCCAGCAGCTCAGCTCGGACAGGGGATTCTGGAGGAGCTTTCTTT	CASSSARTGDSGGAFF
once	16	TRBV5-1	NA	TRBJ2-2	TGCGCCAGCAGCTTGAGAGTCAGGGAGGACGCCGGGGAGCTGTTTTTT	CASSLRVREDAGELFF
NA	17	TRBV5-1	TRBD2	TRBJ2-5	TGCGCCAGCAGCTCCGGACTAGCGGGGGGGCCAGGAGAGACCCAGTACTTC	CASSSGLAGGPGETQYF
NA	15	TRBV5-1	TRBD1	TRBJ2-3	TGCGCCAGCAGCTTGGAGGGACAGGGAACAGATACGCAGTATTTT	CASSLEGQGTDTQYF